This TCR beta chain originates from a study of T cells in Graves' hyperthyroidism and ophthalmopathy (dated by TCRdb to about 2019). Regarding the complete study: Peripheral blood samples were taken at the time of initial diagnosis, prior to any treatment. The paper describes TCR Vbeta CDR3 sequencing of 140 or so peripheral blood samples, made up of 43 ophthalmopathy patients, roughly 80 hyperthyroidism patients and 17 progressor patients. Prospective prediction of ophthalmopathy was tested in an independent validation cohort of approximately 19 hyperthyroidism patients and 17 patients who later progressed to ophthalmopathy. The 75 to 100 discovery patients were divided at random into training and test sets in a 7:3 ratio. The study also compared thyroid tissue and blood T-cell repertoires from five or six Graves' hyperthyroidism patients. TCR V-J signatures able to tell the groups apart were searched for in a discovery cohort of approximately 95 patients, of whom roughly 42 had Graves' ophthalmopathy and roughly 58 had stable Graves' hyperthyroidism. After blood sampling, hyperthyroidism patients were treated with methimazole at a starting dose of 30 mg daily, and ophthalmopathy patients were treated with high-dose intravenous methylprednisolone.

The TCR beta CDR3 regions were amplified from RNA transcripts. A first-round RT-PCR of the TCR CDR3 used the HTBI primer set with the Qiagen OneStep RT-PCR kit. A second multiplex PCR round built the libraries, followed by size selection and purification. Sequencing of the libraries was done on an Illumina HiSeq2000 using paired-end 100 bp reads. Turning to the authors' computational methods: SOAPnuke was used to process the raw data, removing reads that contained adapters or uncalled bases, had a mean Phred below 15, or lacked an exact match to the constant primer or identifier. High-quality paired reads were merged with COPE v1.2.5, and unique nucleotide sequences were defined as clonotypes. MiTCR v1.1 was used to align clonotypes to the IMGT TRBV, TRBD and TRBJ reference segments. Only V-J combinations with frequency above 0.0001, covering 99% to 99.2% of repertoires, were analysed. A TCS score was defined as the ratio of F50 (clonal expansion) to E x V (chaos), with BLOSUM62-based TCRdist applied between CDR3 peptides within each V-J. Welch's t-statistics and random forest reduced around 520 V-J features to roughly 13, which were used in a naive Bayes classifier (R e1071). TCRdb redid the processing of the public reads, applying fastp at Q25 and MiXCR, and retained in-frame beta chains. Each CDR3 protein gets just one entry, which takes the most common genes and DNA from the rows behind it. The V and J calls and clone size are TCRdb's, not the authors'. The table for this sample lists some 350,000 distinct CDR3 sequences; roughly 13% of them were counted only once. Together, the top ten hold 30% to 40% of the sample.

In the ophthalmopathy patients, disease was moderately to severely active, with a Clinical Activity Score of 3 or more, a NOSPECS grade of 4 or more, and a duration of less than 3 months. The study excluded patients with uncontrolled infections, other autoimmune diseases, pregnancy or lactation. Diagnoses relied on clinical symptoms, serum thyroxine and TRAb, thyroid ultrasound and orbital computed tomography. PBMCs were isolated from roughly 10 ml of fresh peripheral blood by Ficoll-Paque density gradient centrifugation. Total RNA was extracted with Trizol reagent, and quality was checked on an Agilent 2100 Bioanalyzer. The CDR3 has 16 amino acids, counting the end cysteine and phenylalanine. Only CDR3 DNA remains: 48 bases, in frame from the first base. Trimming takes 2 bases off V and 9 bases off J; junction bases not matched to a gene: 9. The germline V gene (reference sequence) gives CDR1 as SGHNT and CDR2 as YYREEE.

Results the study describes overall, beyond this receptor: No statistical method was used to fix the sample size in advance, and group allocation was not hidden from the investigators. In cross-validation, a model built on a 13 V-J signature told ophthalmopathy apart from stable hyperthyroidism with approximately 90% sensitivity and roughly 82% specificity, and in testing the same model reached 80%/75%. Most expanded thyroid clonotypes (frequency above 0.001) were also found in blood, which suggests that blood repertoires may mirror thyroid immune responses. In validation, progression to ophthalmopathy was predicted by the model with nearly 71% sensitivity and 72% to 85% specificity, a median of approximately 7.1 months before onset.

This clonotype showed up just a few times. Its antigen is not yet known. Base qualities are not recorded, but no much larger clone differs from it by a single base. Sample: blood. This clonotype was obtained from a woman aged 40 to 49 with Graves' ophthalmopathy. The rearrangement joined TRBV5-4 to TRBJ2-1, with 12 middle bases fitting TRBD2. In nucleotides, the sequence is TGTGCCAGCAGCTTTTTAGGACTAGCGGGATTTAGTGAGCAGTTCTTC. This translates into CASSFLGLAGFSEQFF.